This T cell receptor (beta chain) derives from a study of cytomegalovirus exposure and HLA in healthy donors. Primers for the PCR totalled 60 Vbeta and 13 Jbeta. Assay: immunoSEQ multiplex PCR; the TCRdb copy retains only in-frame clones and omits some. The sample includes fewer than 250,000 clones, roughly four fifths seen only once; the top ten take around 1.5%. V lost 5 bases, J lost 1 base, and 8 bases lay in between. Germline V gives CDR1 LNHDA, CDR2 SQIVND (reference sequence). The length of the CDR3 is 13 residues. The sequencing input was PBMCs. The V and J genes are TRBV19 and TRBJ1-1; D may be TRBD1 (5 bases). The receptor was isolated from a girl under 18 in good health and CMV-seronegative. CDR3 loop: CASSFGGNTEAFF. The DNA of the CDR3 is TGTGCCAGTAGTTTCGGGGGGAACACTGAAGCTTTCTTT. The variable domain in full, with the rest retrieved from reference TRBV19 and TRBJ1-1, is DGGITQSPKYLFRKEGQNVTLSCEQNLNHDAMYWYRQDPGQGLRLIYYSQIVNDFQKGDIAEGYSVSREKKESFPLTVTSAQKNPTAFYLCASSFGGNTEAFFGQGTRLTVV.